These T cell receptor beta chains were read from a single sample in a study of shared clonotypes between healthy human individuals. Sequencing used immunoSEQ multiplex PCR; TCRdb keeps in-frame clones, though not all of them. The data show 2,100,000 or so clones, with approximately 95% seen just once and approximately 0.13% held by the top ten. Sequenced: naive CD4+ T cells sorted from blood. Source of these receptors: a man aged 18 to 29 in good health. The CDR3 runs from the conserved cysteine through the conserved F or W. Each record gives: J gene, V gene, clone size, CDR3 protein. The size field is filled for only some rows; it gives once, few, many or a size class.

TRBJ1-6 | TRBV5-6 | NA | CASSLMTGGGNSPLHF
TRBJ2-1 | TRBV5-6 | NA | CASSFYRTSGYNEQFF
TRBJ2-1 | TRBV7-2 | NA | CASSSLGAEYNEQFF
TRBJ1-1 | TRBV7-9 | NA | CASSPAATPIF
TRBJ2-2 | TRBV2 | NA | CASRGDLDTGELFF
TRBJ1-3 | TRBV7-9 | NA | CASSLMGNTIYF
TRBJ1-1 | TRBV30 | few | CAWSVIGVGTEAFF
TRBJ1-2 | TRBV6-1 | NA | CASSEAGHARYGYTF
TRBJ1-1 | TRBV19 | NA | CASLVTPQAHAAFF
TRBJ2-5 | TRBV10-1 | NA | CASSEGLGFTQYF
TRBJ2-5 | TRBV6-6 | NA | CASSPKFLETQYF
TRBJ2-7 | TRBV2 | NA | CASSEWTSYEQYF
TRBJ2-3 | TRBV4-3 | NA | CASSQDLDRDSTDTQYF
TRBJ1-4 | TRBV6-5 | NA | CASGRSQSEKLFF
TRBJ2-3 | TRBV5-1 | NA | CASSSTSGRRDTQYF
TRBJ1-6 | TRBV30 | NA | CAWSSRTGWNSPLHF
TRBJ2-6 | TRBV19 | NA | CASSIRSGANVLTF
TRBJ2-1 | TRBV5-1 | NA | CASSLDYGFRGSSYNEQFF
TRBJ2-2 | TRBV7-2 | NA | CASSSLSGPTGELFF
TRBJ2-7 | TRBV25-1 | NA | CASSATSGRFTYEQYF
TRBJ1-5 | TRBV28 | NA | CASSGDRGSNQPQHF
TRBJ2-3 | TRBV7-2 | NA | CASSPPGLAGARDTQYF
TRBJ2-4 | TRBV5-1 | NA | CASSRTKIAKNIQYF
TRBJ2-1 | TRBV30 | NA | CAWSVQLAGALYNEQFF
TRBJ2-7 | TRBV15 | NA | CATSRDPAYEQYF
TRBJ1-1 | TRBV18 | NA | CASSPPAKTEAFF
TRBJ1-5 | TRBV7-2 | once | CASSLYSVNQPQHF
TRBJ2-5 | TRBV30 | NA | CAWRAGTSGGQETQYF
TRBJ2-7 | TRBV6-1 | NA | CASILSPGGSYEQYF
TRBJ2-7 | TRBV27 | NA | CASLGRNEQYF
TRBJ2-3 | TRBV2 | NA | CASSAGTLSTDTQYF
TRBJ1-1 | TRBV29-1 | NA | CSVRGGPGGPEAFF
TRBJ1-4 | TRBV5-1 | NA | CASSLDGTGLEKLFF
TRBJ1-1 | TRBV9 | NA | CASSSNTEAFF
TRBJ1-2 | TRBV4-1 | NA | CASSQDQYGGYTF
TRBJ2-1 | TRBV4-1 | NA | CASSQETSGAAHEQFF
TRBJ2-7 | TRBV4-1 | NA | CASSQLDQVGYEQYF
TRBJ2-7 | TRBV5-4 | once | CASSLDPSGEQYF
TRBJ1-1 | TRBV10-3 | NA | CAISQQGVSTEAFF
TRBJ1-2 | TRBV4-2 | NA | CASRYMGIANYGYTF
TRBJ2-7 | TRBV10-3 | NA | CAISGLAASYEQYF
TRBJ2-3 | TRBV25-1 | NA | CASSEAGAGDTQYF
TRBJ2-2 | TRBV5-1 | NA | CASSLAGGELFF
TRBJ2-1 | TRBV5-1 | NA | CASSPGTSGMSEQFF
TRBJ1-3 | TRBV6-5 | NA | CASSSRQAGNTIYF
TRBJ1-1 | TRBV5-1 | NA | CASSPLYEGLTEAFF
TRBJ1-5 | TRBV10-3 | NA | CAISEMGDNQPQHF
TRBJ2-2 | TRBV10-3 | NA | CAISGDNTNTGELFF
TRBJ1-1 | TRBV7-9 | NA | CASSLKGGGTEAFF
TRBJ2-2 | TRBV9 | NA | CASSALPFGGLFF
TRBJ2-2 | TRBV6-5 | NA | CASSPFGRERELFF
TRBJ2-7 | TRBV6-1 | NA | CASSETGWTTYEQYF
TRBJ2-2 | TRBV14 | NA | CASSQGSSGRPGELFF